This T cell receptor beta chain came from a study of blood T cell repertoires in COVID-19. Original data processing: Reference gene primers were amplified, and this amplification served to estimate nucleated cell counts. Clones were sequenced by immunoSEQ multiplex PCR, and TCRdb holds only the in-frame ones, with some missing. Clone size and V and J calls were adopted from that table, with D and trimming inferred from the DNA. Altogether some 150,000 clones are present, about four fifths being singletons, with the ten largest covering roughly 1.6%. This CDR3 comprises 17 residues. Germline-derived CDR1 and CDR2 are SGHVS and FQNEAQ. Trimming at V came to 3 bases and at J to 0 bases, leaving 8 bases not matched to a gene.

The specimen was peripheral blood. The rearrangement joins TRBV7-8 to TRBJ1-5, with 7 bases fitting TRBD1. This receptor was obtained from a human donor in a cohort sampled during active COVID-19. As DNA, the CDR3 is TGTGCCAGCAGCTTTCGGACAGGCCGAAATAGCAATCAGCCCCAGCATTTT. It yields the protein CASSFRTGRNSNQPQHF. Full variable domain (remainder filled in from reference TRBV7-8 and TRBJ1-5): GAGVSQSPRYKVAKRGQDVALRCDPISGHVSLFWYQQALGQGPEFLTYFQNEAQLDKSGLPSDRFFAERPEGSVSTLKIQRTQQEDSAVYLCASSFRTGRNSNQPQHFGDGTRLSIL.